Listed here are 32 T cell receptor beta chains from one sample, sequenced in a study of response to subunit inactivated influenza vaccine (dated by TCRdb to the late 2010s). To prepare the library, RT-PCR was applied. This sample was sequenced with an Illumina HiSeq 2500. The raw public reads went through TCRdb reprocessing: fastp at Q25, MiXCR clone calling, in-frame beta chains kept. Each entry is one CDR3 protein sequence, shown with its most common DNA and genes. The sample records around 200,000 distinct CDR3 sequences, about 12% of which are singletons. Roughly 29% of the sample lies in the top ten. These sequences were also reported in another study, on T cells expressing NK-cell markers. Per that second paper: TCR beta cDNA libraries were prepared using 5'RACE template switching, which introduced a universal primer site and unique molecular identifiers.

Sample: CD8+ T cells sorted from PBMCs, taken 11 to 12 days after vaccination. These TCRs come from a man aged 50 to 60 who received an inactivated influenza vaccine. Donor details come from another sample of the same person, matched by shared clones.

The gene calls are TRBV29-1 and TRBJ2-7, with 7 bases aligning to TRBD1. The CDR3 sequence is 14 residues long. CDR1 and CDR2 from the germline V gene are SQVTM and ANQGSEA. V lost 2 bases to trimming and J lost 3 bases; unmatched junction nucleotides: 7. The CDR3 spells CSVEWNDRDYEQYF. The CDR3 region has the DNA TGCAGCGTTGAATGGAACGACAGGGACTACGAGCAGTACTTC.

This chain links TRBV6-2 or TRBV6-3 with TRBJ1-5, with 7 bases fitting TRBD1. CDR3 length equals 14 residues. Germline V gene sequence: CDR1 MNHEY, CDR2 SVGEGT. Trimming removed 5 bases from V and 6 bases from J; junction bases left unmatched: 7. In DNA, the CDR3 is TGTGCCAGCAGTACCCGGGACAGAAGTCAGCCCCAGCATTTT. This gives the protein CASSTRDRSQPQHF.

This clonotype was recorded a few times. This chain connects TRBV20-1 to TRBJ2-5, with a possible D match to TRBD2 (6 bases). From germline, CDR1 is DFQATT and CDR2 SNEGSKA (reference sequence). CDR3 length: 13 amino acids. V shed 5 bases and J shed 2 bases, with 12 bases lying between them. The DNA of the CDR3 is TGCAGTGCTGGCCCAGCGGGTCAAGAGACCCAGTACTTC. This translates into CSAGPAGQETQYF.

This clonotype was seen ten or more times. The rearrangement joins TRBV29-1 to TRBJ2-5; D is undetermined. V lost 5 bases and J lost 5, with 9 bases in between. The V gene's germline CDR1 is SQVTM and CDR2 ANQGSEA. The CDR3 covers 11 residues. Here the CDR3 DNA reads TGCAGCGTTCAACAGCCGGAGACCCAGTACTTC. This codes for CSVQQPETQYF.

The V call is TRBV13, the J call TRBJ2-5, with TRBD1 matching 9 bases. J was trimmed by 2 bases and V by 6 bases; bases with no gene match: 10. The germline CDR1 and CDR2 sequences are PRHDT and FYEKMQ (reference sequence). CDR3 length equals 16 residues. The CDR3 nucleotides read TGTGCCAGCAGTTATCTTCCGGGACAGGGTCAAGAGACCCAGTACTTC. It encodes CASSYLPGQGQETQYF. Supplemented by reference TRBV13 and TRBJ2-5, the full variable domain reads AAGVIQSPRHLIKEKRETATLKCYPIPRHDTVYWYQQGPGQDPQFLISFYEKMQSDKGSIPDRFSAQQFSDYHSELNMSSLELGDSALYFCASSYLPGQGQETQYFGPGTRLLVL.

This clonotype came up many times. The J gene is TRBJ1-2, the V gene TRBV3-1; D is unclear. V lost 7 bases, J lost 2 bases, and 11 bases lay in between. CDR1 and CDR2 from the germline V gene are LGHDT and YNNKEL (reference sequence). CDR3 length: 13 amino acids. The CDR3: CASTRAENYGYTF. The CDR3 DNA sequence: TGTGCCAGCACCCGGGCGGAGAACTATGGCTACACCTTC.

The chain joins TRBV24-1 to TRBJ2-1; D not resolved. Germline CDR1 and CDR2: KGHDR and SFDVKD. The CDR3 loop spans 13 amino acids. Between the trimmed V and J ends, which lost 4 bases and 12 bases, there was a span of 15 bases. Here the CDR3 reads CATSEEARVGQFF. CDR3 DNA sequence: TGTGCCACCAGTGAAGAGGCCCGAGTCGGGCAGTTCTTC.

The chain links TRBV5-1 to TRBJ2-7, with D unclear. CDR1 is SGHRS, CDR2 YFSETQ, per germline. CDR3 length: 17 residues. Trimming shortened V by 0 bases and J by 2 bases, and 18 bases separated the two germline ends. The CDR3 spells CASSLASRDGAPYEQYF. The CDR3 DNA follows: TGCGCCAGCAGCTTGGCGAGCAGAGACGGCGCACCCTACGAGCAGTACTTC.

This clonotype was seen only a few times. The CDR3 sequence: CASRGQGYGYTF. The CDR3 DNA reads as TGCGCCAGCAGGGGTCAAGGCTATGGCTACACCTTC. The chain links TRBV10-2 to TRBJ1-2; D is unclear. V lost 6 bases to trimming and J lost 4 bases, with 9 bases between them. The CDR3 contains 12 residues. CDR1 is WSHSY, CDR2 SAAADI, per germline.

This clonotype was recorded many times. The J gene is TRBJ2-7, the V gene TRBV4-3, with 7 nucleotides matching TRBD2. CDR1 and CDR2 (germline): LGHNA, YSLEER. V lost 0 bases, J lost 1 base, and 6 bases stayed unmatched. The CDR3 length is 16 residues. CDR3 coding DNA: TGCGCCAGCAGCCAAGATGAGGCTAGCGGATCCTACGAGCAGTACTTC. It yields the protein CASSQDEASGSYEQYF.

The chain combines TRBV4-1 with TRBJ2-2; 14 positions match TRBD2. The CDR3 totals 22 residues. Germline-derived CDR1 and CDR2 are MGHRA and YSYEKL. With V trimmed by 1 base and J by 5 bases, 18 bases remained unmatched. The CDR3, as DNA: TGCGCCAGCAGCCAAGCAGATACCCCGGGACTAGCGGGAGCCCGGGGTACCGGGGAGCTGTTTTTT. Its translation: CASSQADTPGLAGARGTGELFF.

DNA of the CDR3: TGTGCCAGCAGTTTTCCCGGGACAGGGTATGGCTACACCTTC. Residues: CASSFPGTGYGYTF. This chain links TRBV12-3 or TRBV12-4 with TRBJ1-2; TRBD1 aligns across 9 bases. Unmatched junction bases numbered 4, after V lost 3 bases and J lost 5 bases. There are 14 residues in the CDR3.

The V gene is TRBV12-3 or TRBV12-4, the J gene TRBJ2-2, with D maybe TRBD2 (6 bases). V was pared by 7 bases and J by 0 bases, with 12 bases between. The CDR3 is 15 residues long. DNA for the CDR3: TGTGCCAGCACAATCTGGGGGGCGAACACCGGGGAGCTGTTTTTT. This encodes CASTIWGANTGELFF.

This clonotype occurred a few times. The V and J genes are TRBV28 and TRBJ2-3; D uncertain. The V end was cut by 5 bases, the J end by 4 bases, with 7 bases between. Germline V gives CDR1 MDHEN, CDR2 SYDVKM. The CDR3 sequence is 12 residues long. The CDR3 coding sequence is TGTGCCAGCAGTGGAACGTCAGATACGCAGTATTTT. The encoded protein is CASSGTSDTQYF.

This chain uses TRBV4-1 with TRBJ2-2, with D unresolved. The CDR3 runs 16 residues. The germline V gene has CDR1 MGHRA and CDR2 YSYEKL. The ends were cut back, 1 base at V and 0 bases at J, with 9 bases in the middle. CDR3 amino acids: CASSQGGVANTGELFF. CDR3 in DNA: TGCGCCAGCAGCCAAGGTGGAGTCGCGAACACCGGGGAGCTGTTTTTT.

The chain uses TRBV6-5 and TRBJ2-7; D is unresolved. The CDR3 loop spans 16 amino acids. Germline V gene data show CDR1 as MNHEY and CDR2 as SVGAGI. The V end was cut by 4 bases, the J end by 0 bases, with 16 bases between. Written as DNA, the CDR3 is TGTGCCAGCAGTTCCGAAGGATCAAGAAACTCCTACGAGCAGTACTTC. Amino acid sequence: CASSSEGSRNSYEQYF.

This clonotype occurred a few times. This sequence joins TRBV9 and TRBJ2-1, with a tentative D call TRBD1 (6 bases). V was cut by 3 bases and J by 10 bases, with 11 bases left in between. CDR1 and CDR2 from the germline V gene are SGDLS and YYNGEE. CDR3 size: 12 residues. The CDR3: CASSGTGGEQFF. CDR3 DNA sequence: TGTGCCAGCAGCGGCACTGGGGGCGAGCAGTTCTTC.

The V and J genes are TRBV7-8 and TRBJ2-1; no clear D. The CDR3 has 14 residues. The germline V gene encodes CDR1 SGHVS and CDR2 FQNEAQ. V gave up 0 bases and J gave up 10 bases, with 13 bases separating them. CDR3 sequence: CASSLAGNGFEQFF. CDR3 DNA: TGTGCCAGCAGCTTAGCGGGAAATGGTTTCGAGCAGTTCTTC. Full variable domain (missing parts from reference TRBV7-8 and TRBJ2-1): GAGVSQSPRYKVAKRGQDVALRCDPISGHVSLFWYQQALGQGPEFLTYFQNEAQLDKSGLPSDRFFAERPEGSVSTLKIQRTQQEDSAVYLCASSLAGNGFEQFFGPGTRLTVL.

This clonotype was counted only a few times. The gene calls are TRBV28 and TRBJ2-1; tentatively, D is TRBD1 (6 bases). The length of the CDR3 is 14 residues. V was pared by 11 bases and J by 8 bases, with 22 bases between. Germline CDR1 reads MDHEN; CDR2 reads SYDVKM. As DNA, the CDR3 is TGTGCCGGAAGTAAGTTGGGGGCCGTTGATGAGCAGTTCTTC. Translated, it gives CAGSKLGAVDEQFF.

The table lists this clonotype with many counts. The gene calls are TRBV29-1 and TRBJ2-7; either TRBD1 or TRBD2 may supply D (5 bases each). Germline CDR1 SQVTM, CDR2 ANQGSEA. The CDR3 is 14 residues long. The germline V and J ends were trimmed by 0 bases and 2 bases, with 11 bases remaining between them. The CDR3 nucleotides read TGCAGCGTTGAAGATCGGGACGGAACCTACGAGCAGTACTTC. Translated, it gives CSVEDRDGTYEQYF.

This clonotype was seen only a few times. This sequence joins TRBV2 and TRBJ2-2, with D possibly matching TRBD2 (5 bases). The CDR3 extends over 18 amino acids. CDR1 is SNHLY and CDR2 is FYNNEI in the germline V gene. V lost 2 bases, J lost 0 bases, and 16 bases lay in between. As DNA, the CDR3 is TGTGCCAGCAGTGAATCCTTTGGGGAGACCCCGAACACCGGGGAGCTGTTTTTT. It specifies CASSESFGETPNTGELFF.

This clonotype was observed a handful of times. The CDR3 region is CASSYSGGASIYEQYF. CDR3 sequence (DNA): TGTGCCAGCAGTTACTCAGGGGGCGCATCTATCTACGAGCAGTACTTC. This chain joins TRBV6-5 and TRBJ2-7, with 7 bases identical to TRBD1. Germline CDR1 MNHEY, CDR2 SVGAGI. The ends lost 0 bases at V and 3 bases at J; junction bases unmatched: 8. This CDR3 region has 16 residues.

This clonotype showed up just a few times. This rearrangement joins TRBV6-5 to TRBJ2-7; TRBD1 aligns across 8 bases. V lost 0 bases to trimming and J lost 5 bases; unmatched junction nucleotides: 6. CDR1 MNHEY and CDR2 SVGAGI come from the germline V gene. The CDR3 extends over 15 amino acids. CDR3 nucleotides: TGTGCCAGCAGTTACTCGCAGGGGGCGGCGAACGAGCAGTACTTC. Its protein is CASSYSQGAANEQYF.

The chain couples TRBV4-1 to TRBJ2-1; 10 positions match TRBD1. J was trimmed by 3 bases and V by 4 bases; bases with no gene match: 3. There are 15 residues in the CDR3. Germline CDR1 reads MGHRA; CDR2 reads YSYEKL. The CDR3 region has the DNA TGCGCCAGCAGCCTCCGGGACAGGGGCTACAATGAGCAGTTCTTC. Amino acids: CASSLRDRGYNEQFF.

V is TRBV10-3 and J is TRBJ2-1; D may be TRBD1 or TRBD2 (5 bases each). The CDR3 is 13 amino acids. Germline V gives CDR1 ENHRY, CDR2 SYGVKD. Trimming removed 3 bases at V and 7 bases at J, with 10 bases between. CDR3 amino acids: CAISEVGANEQFF. The CDR3 DNA reads as TGTGCCATCAGTGAAGTCGGGGCGAATGAGCAGTTCTTC.

A few counts support this clonotype. The CDR3 loop reads CASSYRAGGFGEQFF. CDR3 DNA: TGTGCCAGCAGTTACCGAGCGGGAGGTTTCGGTGAGCAGTTCTTC. This chain joins TRBV6-5 and TRBJ2-1, with 9 positions matching TRBD2. CDR3 length equals 15 residues. Germline loops: CDR1 MNHEY, CDR2 SVGAGI. The junction had 8 bases not matched to a gene; V was cut back by 2 bases and J by 9 bases.

The rearrangement joins TRBV28 to TRBJ2-5; the D gene is possibly TRBD2 (6 bases). This CDR3 region has 15 residues. Trimming removed 1 base from V and 4 bases from J, with 13 bases in between. Germline loops: CDR1 MDHEN, CDR2 SYDVKM. The DNA of the CDR3 is TGTGCCAGCAGTTTATACGGGGAGGTACGAGAGACCCAGTACTTC. Encoded protein: CASSLYGEVRETQYF.

This clonotype was picked up a small number of times. The chain combines TRBV5-6 with TRBJ1-5; D unclear. There are 15 residues in the CDR3. The germline V gene has CDR1 SGHDT and CDR2 YYEEEE. The germline V and J ends were trimmed by 0 bases and 5 bases, with 12 bases remaining between them. CDR3: CASSLVGWSDQPQHF. For the CDR3, the DNA is TGTGCCAGCAGCTTGGTGGGGTGGTCAGATCAGCCCCAGCATTTT.

This clonotype has more than one count but fewer than ten. The CDR3 loop is CASSQGRGRGGKNIQYF. In nucleotides, the CDR3 is TGTGCCAGCAGCCAAGGGCGCGGGCGGGGGGGTAAAAACATTCAGTACTTC. This chain links TRBV3-1 with TRBJ2-4; 9 bases are shared with TRBD2. CDR1 LGHDT and CDR2 YNNKEL come from the germline V gene (reference sequence). The CDR3 is 17 residues long. With V trimmed by 1 base and J by 4 bases, 8 bases remained unmatched.

Ten or more counts support this clonotype. The chain has TRBV29-1 and TRBJ2-3, with 12 bases aligning to TRBD2. From germline, CDR1 is SQVTM and CDR2 ANQGSEA. The CDR3 is 14 amino acids. V lost 7 bases to trimming and J lost 3 bases; unmatched junction nucleotides: 5. The CDR3: CSAPTSGSTDTQYF. CDR3 coding DNA: TGCAGCGCTCCGACTAGCGGGAGTACAGATACGCAGTATTTT.

The genes are TRBV5-1 and TRBJ1-2; 10 positions match TRBD1. V dropped 3 bases and J dropped 4; count of bases not matched to a gene: 6. The CDR3 has 15 residues. CDR1 is SGHRS and CDR2 is YFSETQ in the germline V gene. This CDR3 is CASSSGGQGLYGYTF. In DNA, the CDR3 is TGCGCCAGCAGCTCAGGGGGACAGGGGCTCTATGGCTACACCTTC.

This clonotype showed up just a few times. V is TRBV29-1 and J is TRBJ2-7, with TRBD1 matching over 11 bases. Germline lookup yields CDR1 SQVTM and CDR2 ANQGSEA. Trimming cost V 5 bases and J 7 bases; bases outside gene matches: 7. The CDR3 loop spans 13 amino acids. The CDR3 here is CSVLGQGAGEQYF. The CDR3 DNA follows: TGCAGCGTTCTCGGACAGGGGGCCGGTGAGCAGTACTTC.